One sample yielded the 25 T cell receptor beta chains listed below, sequenced in a study of control samples from healthy donors and cancer patients. Sequencing was performed with immunoSEQ multiplex PCR; in TCRdb, only in-frame clones are kept and a portion is missing. The sample holds about 84,000 clones; 91% are singletons and the top ten take 15% to 17%. The sequenced material came from blood. The source is a man aged 30-40 years in good health.

This chain joins TRBV5-1 and TRBJ1-2; the D is unclear. Germline V gene sequence: CDR1 SGHRS, CDR2 YFSETQ. Deletions cut 4 bases from V and 8 bases from J, with 21 bases between. The CDR3 is 15 amino acids. The CDR3 sequence: CASSQMVAKPMGYTF. DNA for the CDR3: TGCGCCAGCAGCCAGATGGTAGCGAAGCCCATGGGCTACACCTTC.

The J gene is TRBJ1-1, the V gene TRBV6-4; D gene unclear. Germline V lookup: CDR1 MRHNA, CDR2 SNTAGT. The V and J ends lost 5 bases and 5 bases respectively, with 24 bases between them. The CDR3 has 17 residues. This CDR3 reads CASSNPTVEGKKTEAFF. The CDR3 DNA sequence: TGTGCCAGCAGTAACCCGACTGTCGAAGGGAAGAAAACTGAAGCTTTCTTT.

V usage is TRBV27 and J usage is TRBJ1-2, with 8 positions matching TRBD1. Germline V gene lookup returns CDR1 MNHEY and CDR2 SMNVEV (reference sequence). J lost 4 bases, V lost 6 bases, and 10 bases had no gene match. The CDR3 is made up of 15 amino acids. The CDR3 sequence: CASRTLGTGFYGYTF. The CDR3 region has the DNA TGTGCCAGCAGGACCCTCGGGACAGGTTTCTATGGCTACACCTTC.

V gene TRBV13 combines with J gene TRBJ2-3; D is uncertain. V was shortened by 4 bases and J by 2 bases, with 19 bases between the two germline ends. This CDR3 spans 17 amino acids. CDR1 and CDR2 from the germline V gene are PRHDT and FYEKMQ (reference sequence). In nucleotides, the CDR3 is TGTGCCAGCAGCTCGCCCCTTGGGCTAGGATCCACAGATACGCAGTATTTT. Translated: CASSSPLGLGSTDTQYF.

The genes are TRBV28 and TRBJ2-5; weak D call: TRBD2 (5 bases). V lost 6 bases and J 3 bases, leaving 14 bases between the germline ends. The length of the CDR3 is 14 residues. The germline V gene encodes CDR1 MDHEN and CDR2 SYDVKM. The chain's CDR3 is CASSRGGLKETQYF. CDR3 bases: TGTGCCAGCAGCCGCGGCGGGTTAAAAGAGACCCAGTACTTC.

The chain carries TRBV3-1 (or the pseudogene TRBV3-2) and TRBJ1-3; no clear D gene. V lost 5 bases, J lost 6 bases, and 23 bases lay in between. Germline CDR1 and CDR2: LGHDT and YNNKEL (reference sequence). This CDR3 region has 17 residues. CDR3 nucleotide sequence: TGTGCCAGCAGCAGGACTCCTACTTCCTTATCGGTAAACACCATATATTTT. This sequence encodes CASSRTPTSLSVNTIYF.

J is TRBJ2-7 and V is TRBV3-1 (or the pseudogene TRBV3-2), with 12 bases that match TRBD1. CDR1 and CDR2 (germline): LGHDT, YNNKEL (reference sequence). V lost 5 bases, J lost 6 bases, and 5 bases stayed unmatched. The CDR3 is made up of 14 amino acids. CDR3 in amino acids: CASSSGTGGSEQYF. The CDR3 bases are TGTGCCAGCAGCTCCGGGACAGGGGGCTCCGAGCAGTACTTC.

CDR3 nucleotide sequence: TGTGCCAGCAGGGGGGGAATGAACACTGAAGCTTTCTTT. This translates into CASRGGMNTEAFF. V and J are TRBV6-5 and TRBJ1-1; a possible D gene is TRBD1 (5 bases). V lost 6 bases and J 0 bases, leaving 8 bases between the germline ends. Germline CDR1 MNHEY, CDR2 SVGAGI. This CDR3 has 13 amino acids.

V is TRBV10-3 and J is TRBJ1-2; D is possibly TRBD1 (5 bases). With 0 bases removed from V and 4 bases from J, the gap between germline ends came to 9 bases. CDR3 length equals 14 residues. The V gene's germline CDR1 is ENHRY and CDR2 SYGVKD. CDR3 sequence reads: CAISESPGTYGYTF. The CDR3 DNA reads as TGTGCCATCAGTGAGTCCCCCGGGACCTATGGCTACACCTTC.

To note about this clone: This CDR3 is also generated by other DNA sequences in the sample. CDR3 in DNA: TGCGCCAGCAGCCGGGACAGGGGAAATTCACCCCTCCACTTT. Translating it yields CASSRDRGNSPLHF. The V call is TRBV5-1, the J call TRBJ1-6, with 10 bases aligning to TRBD1. The V gene end was trimmed by 4 bases and the J gene end by 7 bases; junction bases not matched to a gene: 2. In germline, CDR1 is SGHRS, CDR2 YFSETQ. This CDR3 is 14 amino acids long.

J is TRBJ2-7 and V is TRBV18; the match to TRBD1 covers 11 bases. Trimming took 3 bases from V and 5 from J; bases not matched to a gene: 0. In germline, CDR1 is KGHSH, CDR2 LQKENI. This CDR3 is built from 13 residues. Written as DNA, the CDR3 is TGTGCCAGCTCACCGGGACAGGGGGACGAGCAGTACTTC. This encodes CASSPGQGDEQYF.

The chain joins TRBV4-3 to TRBJ1-3, with D perhaps TRBD1 (5 bases). Germline V gene lookup returns CDR1 LGHNA and CDR2 YSLEER. The V end lost 2 bases, the J end lost 4 bases, and 9 bases lay between the germline ends. The CDR3 is 14 residues long. The CDR3 here is CASSQLREGNTIYF. CDR3 nucleotide sequence: TGCGCCAGCAGCCAACTCAGGGAGGGAAACACCATATATTTT.

V usage is TRBV11-2 and J usage is TRBJ1-5; no clear D. Germline V gives CDR1 SGHAT, CDR2 FQNNGV. The germline V and J ends were trimmed by 2 bases and 1 base, with 9 bases remaining between them. The length of the CDR3 is 15 residues. The CDR3 nucleotides read TGTGCCAGCAGCTTATCTCCGGGCAGCAATCAGCCCCAGCATTTT. Residues: CASSLSPGSNQPQHF.

The chain uses TRBV18 and TRBJ1-5; tentatively, D is TRBD1 (5 bases). The CDR3 consists of 15 residues. CDR1 and CDR2 from the germline V gene are KGHSH and LQKENI. The V gene lost 3 bases and the J gene lost 4 bases, with 13 bases spanning the gap. The CDR3 protein is CASSPRDSGNQPQHF. The CDR3 bases are TGTGCCAGCTCACCCCGGGACTCGGGGAATCAGCCCCAGCATTTT.

This clone rates as medium-sized. V and J are TRBV4-1 and TRBJ2-7, with D tentatively TRBD2 (5 bases). V lost 1 base and J 0 bases, leaving 10 bases between the germline ends. CDR1 MGHRA and CDR2 YSYEKL come from the germline V gene. The CDR3 has 15 residues. The DNA for the CDR3 is TGCGCCAGCAGCCAAGCAGCGGAGAGCTCCTACGAGCAGTACTTC. It specifies CASSQAAESSYEQYF.

The chain uses TRBV4-1 and TRBJ2-5; maybe TRBD2 (5 bases). V was trimmed by 0 bases and J by 9 bases, leaving 17 bases between them. Germline V CDR1 and CDR2: MGHRA, YSYEKL. The CDR3 covers 15 residues. CDR3: CASSQDPPGQRPQYF. The DNA of the CDR3 is TGCGCCAGCAGCCAAGATCCGCCAGGCCAGCGGCCCCAGTACTTC.

This clone was found a few times. V is TRBV5-8 and J is TRBJ1-1; unclear D gene. Per the germline V gene, CDR1 is SGHTS and CDR2 is YDEGEE. This CDR3 is built from 14 residues. V was clipped by 3 bases and J by 1 base, with 10 bases between them. CDR3 amino acids: CASSWGPANTEAFF. DNA of the CDR3: TGTGCCAGCAGCTGGGGTCCGGCGAACACTGAAGCTTTCTTT.

The chain has TRBV20-1 and TRBJ2-1; D perhaps matches TRBD2 (6 bases). Germline V gene data show CDR1 as DFQATT and CDR2 as SNEGSKA (reference sequence). Trimming cost V 3 bases and J 0 bases, with 15 bases left between them. This CDR3 is 16 amino acids long. The DNA for the CDR3 is TGCAGTGCTAGTTCCCAGCGGCGGGACTCCTACAATGAGCAGTTCTTC. Its translation is CSASSQRRDSYNEQFF.

This clone appeared once. The J gene is TRBJ2-1, the V gene TRBV18, with 10 bases that match TRBD2. Germline V gene data show CDR1 as KGHSH and CDR2 as LQKENI. This CDR3 is built from 17 residues. Trimming cost V 3 bases and J 0 bases; bases outside gene matches: 5. Written as DNA, the CDR3 is TGTGCCAGCTCACCGCAACTAGCGGGGAGCTCCTACAATGAGCAGTTCTTC. Its translation is CASSPQLAGSSYNEQFF.

The chain couples TRBV30 to TRBJ2-1; weak D call: TRBD1 (6 bases). The CDR3 has 16 amino acids. With 0 bases removed from V and 4 bases from J, the gap between germline ends came to 16 bases. CDR1 GTSNPN and CDR2 SVGIG come from the germline V gene (reference sequence). The CDR3 DNA reads TGTGCCTGGAGTGTACTAGGGGGTAGCGTATACAATGAGCAGTTCTTC. The encoded protein is CAWSVLGGSVYNEQFF.

This chain connects TRBV6-5 to TRBJ1-1; D uncertain. Trimming left V 6 bases short and J 3 bases short, with 11 bases between. The germline V gene encodes CDR1 MNHEY and CDR2 SVGAGI. This CDR3 has 13 amino acids. DNA for the CDR3: TGTGCCAGCAGGTACGGAGATCACACTGAAGCTTTCTTT. Its protein product is CASRYGDHTEAFF.

The rearrangement joins TRBV5-5 to TRBJ1-6, with 7 bases identical to TRBD1. Trimming removed 4 bases from V and 6 bases from J; junction bases left unmatched: 7. The CDR3 sequence is 15 residues long. Germline-derived CDR1 and CDR2 are SGHKS and YYEKEE (reference sequence). The CDR3 DNA sequence: TGTGCCAGCAGCAGCACAGGGGCTGGTAATTCACCCCTCCACTTT. Amino acid sequence: CASSSTGAGNSPLHF.

The chain uses TRBV18 and TRBJ1-3, with TRBD1 as a possible D gene (5 bases). Germline V gives CDR1 KGHSH, CDR2 LQKENI. The CDR3 spans 16 residues. V lost 6 bases and J 2 bases, leaving 17 bases between the germline ends. CDR3 protein: CASSHKQVPPGNTIYF. CDR3 DNA sequence: TGTGCCAGCTCGCATAAACAGGTCCCCCCTGGAAACACCATATATTTT.

The chain recombines TRBV11-1 with TRBJ2-7; no clear D gene. V shed 1 base and J shed 2 bases, with 12 bases lying between them. This CDR3 has 15 residues. Germline CDR1 and CDR2: SGHAT and FQDESV (reference sequence). The CDR3 region is CASSLERDLTYEQYF. The CDR3 DNA reads as TGTGCCAGCAGCTTAGAGCGCGACTTAACCTACGAGCAGTACTTC.

The chain carries TRBV5-1 and TRBJ2-7, with 11 positions matching TRBD2. Trimming at V came to 3 bases and at J to 0 bases, leaving 2 bases not matched to a gene. The CDR3 loop spans 15 amino acids. Germline V CDR1 and CDR2: SGHRS, YFSETQ. DNA of the CDR3: TGCGCCAGCAGCTCAGGGACTAGCGGCTCCTACGAGCAGTACTTC. It yields the protein CASSSGTSGSYEQYF. The full variable domain, in which reference TRBV5-1 and TRBJ2-7 provide the parts outside the CDR3, is KAGVTQTPRYLIKTRGQQVTLSCSPISGHRSVSWYQQTPGQGLQFLFEYFSETQRNKGNFPGRFSGRQFSNSRSEMNVSTLELGDSALYLCASSSGTSGSYEQYFGPGTRLTVT.